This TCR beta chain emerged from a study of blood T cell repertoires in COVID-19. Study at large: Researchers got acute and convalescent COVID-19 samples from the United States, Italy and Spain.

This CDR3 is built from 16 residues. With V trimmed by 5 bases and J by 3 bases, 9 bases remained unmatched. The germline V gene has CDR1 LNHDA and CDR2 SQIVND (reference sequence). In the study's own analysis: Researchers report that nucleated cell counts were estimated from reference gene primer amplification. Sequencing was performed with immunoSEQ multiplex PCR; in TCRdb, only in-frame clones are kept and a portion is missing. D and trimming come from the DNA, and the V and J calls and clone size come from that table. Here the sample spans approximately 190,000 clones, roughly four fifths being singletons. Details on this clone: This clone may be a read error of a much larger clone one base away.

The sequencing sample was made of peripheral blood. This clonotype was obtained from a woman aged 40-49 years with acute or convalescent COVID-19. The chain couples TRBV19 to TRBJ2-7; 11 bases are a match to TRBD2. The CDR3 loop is CASSVELAGVGYEQYF. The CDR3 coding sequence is TGTGCCAGTAGTGTCGAACTAGCGGGAGTGGGCTACGAGCAGTACTTC.